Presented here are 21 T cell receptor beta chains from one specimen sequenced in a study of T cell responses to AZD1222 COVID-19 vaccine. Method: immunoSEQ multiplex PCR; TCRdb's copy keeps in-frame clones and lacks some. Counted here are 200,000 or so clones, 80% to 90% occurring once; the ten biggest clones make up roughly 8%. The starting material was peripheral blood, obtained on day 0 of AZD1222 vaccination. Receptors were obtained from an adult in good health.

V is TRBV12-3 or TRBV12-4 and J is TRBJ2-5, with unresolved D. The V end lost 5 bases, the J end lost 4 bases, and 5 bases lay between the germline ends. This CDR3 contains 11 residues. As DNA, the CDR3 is TGTGCCAGCAGTACAGCAGAGACCCAGTACTTC. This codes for CASSTAETQYF.

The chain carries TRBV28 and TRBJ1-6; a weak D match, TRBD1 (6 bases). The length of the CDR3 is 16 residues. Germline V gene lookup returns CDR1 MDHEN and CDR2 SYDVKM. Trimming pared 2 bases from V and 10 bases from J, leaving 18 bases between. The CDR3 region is CASSLGGRAEGSPLHF. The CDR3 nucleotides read TGTGCCAGCAGTTTAGGGGGCAGGGCCGAAGGATCACCCCTCCACTTT.

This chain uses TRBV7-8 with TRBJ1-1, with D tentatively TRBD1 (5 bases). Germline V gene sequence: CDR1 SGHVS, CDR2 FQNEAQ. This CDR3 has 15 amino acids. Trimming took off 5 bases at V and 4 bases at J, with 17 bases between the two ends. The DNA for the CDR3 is TGTGCCAGCAGCCTCGGACGGGACTTCGGCACTGAAGCTTTCTTT. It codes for CASSLGRDFGTEAFF.

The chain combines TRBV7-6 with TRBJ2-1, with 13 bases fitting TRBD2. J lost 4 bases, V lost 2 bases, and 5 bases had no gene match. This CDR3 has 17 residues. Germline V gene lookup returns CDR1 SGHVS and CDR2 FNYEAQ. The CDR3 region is CASSLRTSGGVYNEQFF. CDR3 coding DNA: TGTGCCAGCAGCTTACGGACTAGCGGGGGTGTATACAATGAGCAGTTCTTC.

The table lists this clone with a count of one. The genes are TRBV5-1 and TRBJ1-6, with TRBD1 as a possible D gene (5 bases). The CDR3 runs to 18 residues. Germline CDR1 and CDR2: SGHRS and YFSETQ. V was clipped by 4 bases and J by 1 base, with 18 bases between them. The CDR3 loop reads CASSHGTPRGSYNSPLHF. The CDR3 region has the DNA TGCGCCAGCAGCCACGGGACTCCCCGGGGTTCCTATAATTCACCCCTCCACTTT.

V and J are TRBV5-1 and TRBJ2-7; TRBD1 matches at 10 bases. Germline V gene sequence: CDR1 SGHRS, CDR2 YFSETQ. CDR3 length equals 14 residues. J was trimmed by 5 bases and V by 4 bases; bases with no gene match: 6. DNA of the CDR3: TGCGCCAGCAGCCCGGGACAGGGGTTGAACGAGCAGTACTTC. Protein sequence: CASSPGQGLNEQYF.

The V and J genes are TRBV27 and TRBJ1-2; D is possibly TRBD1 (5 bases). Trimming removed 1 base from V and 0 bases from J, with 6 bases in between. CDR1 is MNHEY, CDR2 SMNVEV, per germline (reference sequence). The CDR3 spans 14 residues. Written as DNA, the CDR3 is TGTGCCAGCAGTTTATGGGGCTCTAACTATGGCTACACCTTC. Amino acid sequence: CASSLWGSNYGYTF.

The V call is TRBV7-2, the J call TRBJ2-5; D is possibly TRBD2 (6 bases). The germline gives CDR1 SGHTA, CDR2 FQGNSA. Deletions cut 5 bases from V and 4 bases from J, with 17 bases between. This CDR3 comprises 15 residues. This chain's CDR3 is CASSPRLVMAETQYF. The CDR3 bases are TGTGCCAGCAGCCCCAGACTAGTAATGGCAGAGACCCAGTACTTC.

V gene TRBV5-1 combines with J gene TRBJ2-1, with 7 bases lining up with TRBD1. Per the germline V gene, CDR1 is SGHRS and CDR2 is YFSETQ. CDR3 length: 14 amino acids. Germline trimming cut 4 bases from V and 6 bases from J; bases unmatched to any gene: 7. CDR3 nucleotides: TGCGCCAGCAGCGACCGACAGGGAGTCAATGAGCAGTTCTTC. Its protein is CASSDRQGVNEQFF.

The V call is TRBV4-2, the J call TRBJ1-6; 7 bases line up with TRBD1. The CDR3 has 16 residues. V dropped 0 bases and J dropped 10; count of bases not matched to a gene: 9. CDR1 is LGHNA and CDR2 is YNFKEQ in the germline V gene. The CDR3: CASSQESTGNSSPLHF. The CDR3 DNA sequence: TGTGCCAGCAGCCAAGAGTCGACAGGGAACTCGTCACCCCTCCACTTT.

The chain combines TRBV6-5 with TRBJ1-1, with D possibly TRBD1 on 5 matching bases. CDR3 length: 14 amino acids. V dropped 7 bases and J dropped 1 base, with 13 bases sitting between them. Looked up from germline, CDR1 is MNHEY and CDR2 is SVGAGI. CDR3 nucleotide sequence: TGTGCCAGCACAATGGCAGGGAAGAACACTGAAGCTTTCTTT. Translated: CASTMAGKNTEAFF.

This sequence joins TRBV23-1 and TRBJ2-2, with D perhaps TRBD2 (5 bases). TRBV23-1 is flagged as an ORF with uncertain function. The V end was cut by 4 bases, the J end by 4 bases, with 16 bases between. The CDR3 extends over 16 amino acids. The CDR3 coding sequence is TGCGCCAGCAGTCCCCTTCCGGTTGAGGGCACCGGGGAGCTGTTTTTT. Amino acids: CASSPLPVEGTGELFF.

The CDR3 DNA is TGTGCCAGCAGTCAGCTGGGGGCACCGAACACTGAAGCTTTCTTT. The encoded protein is CASSQLGAPNTEAFF. The chain links TRBV6-5 to TRBJ1-1, with D tentatively TRBD1 (6 bases). With 5 bases removed from V and 1 base from J, the gap between germline ends came to 14 bases. Germline loops: CDR1 MNHEY, CDR2 SVGAGI. The CDR3 loop spans 15 amino acids.

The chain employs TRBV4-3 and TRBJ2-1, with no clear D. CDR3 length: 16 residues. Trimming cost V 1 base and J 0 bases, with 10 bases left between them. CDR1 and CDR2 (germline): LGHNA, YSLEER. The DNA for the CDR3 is TGCGCCAGCAGCCAAGGCGCAGGCGCCTCCTACAATGAGCAGTTCTTC. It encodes CASSQGAGASYNEQFF.

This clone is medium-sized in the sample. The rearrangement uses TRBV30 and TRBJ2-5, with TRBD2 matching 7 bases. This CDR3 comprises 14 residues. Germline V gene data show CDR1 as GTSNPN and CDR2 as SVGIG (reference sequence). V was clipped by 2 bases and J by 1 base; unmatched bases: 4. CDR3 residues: CAWSLGLVQETQYF. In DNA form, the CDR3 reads TGTGCCTGGAGTCTTGGACTAGTCCAAGAGACCCAGTACTTC.

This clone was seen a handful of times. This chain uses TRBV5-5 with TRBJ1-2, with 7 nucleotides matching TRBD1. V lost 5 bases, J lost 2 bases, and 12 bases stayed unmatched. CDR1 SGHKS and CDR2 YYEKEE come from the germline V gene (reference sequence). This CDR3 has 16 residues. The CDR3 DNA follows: TGTGCCAGCAGACAGAGACAGGGCGGGAGGAACTATGGCTACACCTTC. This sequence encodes CASRQRQGGRNYGYTF.

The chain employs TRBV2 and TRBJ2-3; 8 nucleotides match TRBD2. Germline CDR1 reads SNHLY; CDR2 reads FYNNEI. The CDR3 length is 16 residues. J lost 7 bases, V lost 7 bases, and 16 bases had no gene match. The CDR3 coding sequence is TGTGCCAGCACCAAGAGGGCGGGGGGACTAGGGAATACGCAGTATTTT. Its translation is CASTKRAGGLGNTQYF.

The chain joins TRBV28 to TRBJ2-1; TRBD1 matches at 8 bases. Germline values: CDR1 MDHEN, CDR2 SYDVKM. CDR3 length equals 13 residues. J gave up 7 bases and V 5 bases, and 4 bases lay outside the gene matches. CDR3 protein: CASSPWTGNEQFF. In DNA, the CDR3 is TGTGCCAGCAGTCCCTGGACAGGGAATGAGCAGTTCTTC.

CDR3 nucleotides: TGTGCCATCAGTGAGTCTGGGGATCAGCCCCAGCATTTT. Translated, it gives CAISESGDQPQHF. V is TRBV10-3 and J is TRBJ1-5; D call uncertain. Germline-derived CDR1 and CDR2 are ENHRY and SYGVKD. CDR3 length: 13 amino acids. Trimming shortened V by 0 bases and J by 5 bases, and 5 bases separated the two germline ends.

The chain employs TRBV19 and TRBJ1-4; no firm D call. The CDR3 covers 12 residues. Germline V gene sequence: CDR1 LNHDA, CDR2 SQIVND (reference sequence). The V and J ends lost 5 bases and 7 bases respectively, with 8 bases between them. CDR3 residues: CASSGPVEKLFF. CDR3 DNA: TGTGCCAGTAGTGGGCCAGTTGAAAAACTGTTTTTT.

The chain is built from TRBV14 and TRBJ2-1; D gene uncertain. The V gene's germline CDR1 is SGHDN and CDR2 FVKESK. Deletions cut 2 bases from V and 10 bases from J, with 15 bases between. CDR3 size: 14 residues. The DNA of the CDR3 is TGTGCCAGCAGCCAACGCCCTTCAGCGCGGGAGCAGTTCTTC. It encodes CASSQRPSAREQFF.